This T cell receptor beta chain was documented in a study of cytomegalovirus exposure and HLA in healthy donors. As concerns this clone: Antigen unknown.

Study results and limitations: TCR beta sequences reportedly predicted most subjects' HLA-A and HLA-B alleles accurately.

The PCR used 60 Vbeta and 13 Jbeta primers. Assay used: immunoSEQ multiplex PCR; TCRdb lists only in-frame clones, some missing. This table has more than 70,000 clones, about two thirds appearing once. CDR3 length: 15 residues. Germline loops: CDR1 SGHTA, CDR2 FQGNSA. V dropped 4 bases and J dropped 4; count of bases not matched to a gene: 6. This clonotype originated in a woman between 45 and 65 years old in good health and CMV-seropositive. The genes are TRBV7-2 and TRBJ2-1, with 8 bases identical to TRBD2. Sequencing used PBMCs. CDR3 sequence (DNA): TGTGCCAGCAGCTCATCTAGCGGGTCGTACAATGAGCAGTTCTTC. It translates to CASSSSSGSYNEQFF.